This paragraph reports one TCR beta chain. The protocol was immunoSEQ multiplex PCR, while the TCRdb copy is restricted to in-frame clones and leaves out a portion. Seen here are about 40,000 clones, roughly nine tenths observed once, and the top ten hold roughly 1.2%. The sample belongs to a study of T cell changes during pregnancy in multiple sclerosis. The TCR originated in a female donor with multiple sclerosis, enrolled in a pregnancy study. The specimen was peripheral blood, collected before pregnancy.

For the CDR3, the DNA is TGTGCCATTGACCGGGGAACCAACTATGGCTACACCTTC. This encodes CAIDRGTNYGYTF. The chain is built from TRBV6-4 and TRBJ1-2, with D hard to call. Trimming removed 10 bases at V and 2 bases at J, with 14 bases between. Germline CDR1 and CDR2: MRHNA and SNTAGT. CDR3 length: 13 amino acids.